One sample yielded the 5 T cell receptor beta chains listed below, sequenced in a study of blood T cell repertoires in COVID-19 (dated by TCRdb to the early 2020s). Library prep was done by the immunoSEQ multiplex PCR assay. TCRdb took over this immuneACCESS table, retaining in-frame rearrangements with V and J assigned. Such tables are incomplete; in checked studies, under half of the missing clones stem from an unresolved V gene, and the remainder is unexplained. The sample table shows under 80,000 clones, and roughly 89% are seen once. The ten largest clones represent 5.5% to 6.5% of the sample. Sequencing was carried out using peripheral blood. The source is a human donor in a cohort sampled during active COVID-19.

The chain joins TRBV11-2 to TRBJ2-1; D is uncertain. Trimming took 1 base from V and 6 from J, leaving 13 bases between them. Germline V gene data show CDR1 as SGHAT and CDR2 as FQNNGV. The CDR3 is 15 residues long. Here the CDR3 reads CASSLAPSWANEQFF. CDR3 DNA sequence: TGTGCCAGCAGCTTAGCCCCGTCCTGGGCCAATGAGCAGTTCTTC.

The V and J genes are TRBV19 and TRBJ2-1; unclear D gene. V lost 5 bases to trimming and J lost 7 bases, with 9 bases between them. Germline V gives CDR1 LNHDA, CDR2 SQIVND (reference sequence). This CDR3 has 12 amino acids. DNA for the CDR3: TGTGCCAGTAGTTGGCGGCTGAATGAGCAGTTCTTC. As protein: CASSWRLNEQFF.

The V gene is TRBV24-1, the J gene TRBJ2-1; 8 nucleotides align to TRBD1. Germline V CDR1 and CDR2: KGHDR, SFDVKD. The CDR3 totals 13 residues. V dropped 2 bases and J dropped 8; count of bases not matched to a gene: 1. DNA of the CDR3: TGTGCCACCAGTGATTCGGACAGGGATGAGCAGTTCTTC. Protein sequence: CATSDSDRDEQFF.

V usage is TRBV7-6 and J usage is TRBJ1-2, with TRBD1 as a possible D gene (5 bases). V was trimmed by 0 bases and J by 1 base, leaving 12 bases between them. CDR1 SGHVS and CDR2 FNYEAQ come from the germline V gene. CDR3 size: 16 residues. CDR3 in DNA: TGTGCCAGCAGCTTAGCGTCAGGGCTGAATAACTATGGCTACACCTTC. Translating it yields CASSLASGLNNYGYTF.

The rearrangement uses TRBV6-6 and TRBJ1-5; 8 bases match TRBD1. The CDR3 extends over 14 amino acids. Trimming cost V 7 bases and J 7 bases; bases outside gene matches: 9. Germline lookup yields CDR1 MNHNY and CDR2 SVGAGI (reference sequence). The CDR3 nucleotides read TGTGCCAGCACAACCGGACAGGGAGAGCAGCCCCAGCATTTT. Translation: CASTTGQGEQPQHF.